Below, 5 T cell receptor beta chains from the same sample are listed, as sequenced in a study of breast tumors, draining lymph nodes, adjacent tissues. TCRdb re-analysed the multiplex PCR reads in MiXCR, keeping a single row per CDR3 protein. The repertoire holds 180,000 or so distinct CDR3 sequences, with over 25% as singletons. The lymph nodes were axillary draining lymph nodes from breast cancer patients. The sample comprised axillary lymph node tissue. The origin of the receptors is a female donor with breast cancer. Some clones in this sample may be carry-over from other donors' samples.

This clonotype was observed many times. The chain uses TRBV6-1 and TRBJ1-2; D gene uncertain. From germline, CDR1 is MNHNS and CDR2 SASEGT. This CDR3 contains 13 residues. The ends were cut back, 4 bases at V and 5 bases at J, with 11 bases in the middle. The CDR3 bases are TGTGCCAGCAGTGCCAGGAATGGGTATGGCTACACCTTC. It is translated as CASSARNGYGYTF.

Worth noting for this clonotype: This CDR3 fails to terminate in the conserved phenylalanine or tryptophan, so it likely reflects a read error. This chain connects TRBV2 to TRBJ1-5; a weak D match, TRBD1 (6 bases). From germline, CDR1 is SNHLY and CDR2 FYNNEI. The CDR3 is made up of 14 amino acids. Trimming removed 5 bases from V and 7 bases from J, with 15 bases in between. In nucleotides, the CDR3 is TGTGCCAGCAGTCGGAGGGGGGCGTACCAGCCCCAGCATTAT. Amino acids: CASSRRGAYQPQHY.

This clonotype was seen only a few times. A read error is possible here, since a much larger clone lies one base away. The chain couples TRBV6-1 to TRBJ1-6; D might be TRBD1 (5 bases). Trimming removed 5 bases at V and 13 bases at J, with 24 bases between. There are 16 residues in the CDR3. CDR1 is MNHNS, CDR2 SASEGT, per germline. The CDR3 DNA sequence: TGTGCCAGCAGTCAAGTAGGAAGGGGCTTCGGACGGCCCCTCCACTTT. This translates into CASSQVGRGFGRPLHF.

This clonotype was counted ten times or more. The chain joins TRBV5-5 to TRBJ1-2; tentatively, D is TRBD1 (6 bases). Germline loops: CDR1 SGHKS, CDR2 YYEKEE (reference sequence). CDR3 size: 13 residues. The V and J ends lost 5 bases and 2 bases respectively, with 10 bases between them. This CDR3 reads CASRSTGNYGYTF. In DNA, the CDR3 is TGTGCCAGCAGATCGACAGGAAACTATGGCTACACCTTC.

Points on this clonotype: Since no conserved phenylalanine or tryptophan closes the CDR3, a read error is the likely cause. The CDR3 sequence is CASSFRRTSGSPDPQYL. In nucleotides, the CDR3 is TGTGCCAGCAGCTTCCGACGGACTAGCGGGAGTCCAGATCCGCAGTATCTT. The chain uses TRBV7-2 and TRBJ2-3; 13 positions agree with TRBD2. CDR1 and CDR2 (germline): SGHTA, FQGNSA. This CDR3 comprises 17 residues.